This paragraph covers one T cell receptor (beta chain) sequence. What antigen it recognizes has not been identified. No clone much larger than this one lies a single base away; base qualities are absent. The data originate from a study of Ad26.COV2.S vaccination and SARS-CoV-2 variants (dated by TCRdb to the early 2020s). Background for the entire study: Vaccine-arm donors were drawn from COV1001, a multicentre, randomized, double-blind, placebo-controlled phase I-IIa trial of Ad26.COV2.S in healthy adults. Ad26.COV2.S was administered intramuscularly at a dose of 5x10^10 or 1x10^11 viral particles, either as one shot or as two shots given 56 days apart. Investigators remained blinded to trial group allocation during experiments and outcome assessment. The TCR-sequenced set comprised around 30 samples: 19 Ad26.COV2.S vaccine recipients, 5 placebo recipients and 8 SARS-CoV-2 convalescent individuals. TCRbeta repertoire sequencing served as the tool for gauging how specific and how broad the SARS-CoV-2-reactive T cell receptors were following Ad26.COV2.S vaccination. Trial participants were randomized into five groups of five, in which low-dose or high-dose Ad26.COV2.S was given once or twice, or placebo was given on both occasions. The investigation overall reported the following: Compared with placebo recipients, Ad26.COV2.S recipients showed higher spike-specific TCR breadth (P = 0.0014). After vaccination, spike-specific CD8+ and CD4+ T cell responses were reported to show substantial breadth. The study lacked the statistical power to compare responses across vaccine doses or regimens. According to the authors, total T cell responses may have been underestimated by the TCR breadth and depth analyses. Vaccine and placebo recipients had comparable non-spike TCR breadth, which fits with the vaccine containing only spike.

The treatment or condition label here, explained by the study, means: some 19 received Ad26.COV2.S at low or high dose, single or two shots; roughly five received placebo; per-sample allocation not given. For vaccine and placebo recipients, repertoires were sequenced using samples collected on day 63 after the first injection. Between 29 July and 7 August 2020, Cohort 1b enrolled about two dozen adults aged 18-55 years at one site in Boston, USA. Ad26.COV2.S was a replication-incompetent adenovirus type 26 vector expressing a prefusion-stabilized SARS-CoV-2 spike protein from the original Wuhan strain. The germline V gene provides CDR1 SGDLS and CDR2 YYNGEE. The CDR3 starts with the cysteine, ends with the phenylalanine, and has 17 residues. Only CDR3 DNA is held: 51 bases, read in frame from base 1. A distance of 13 bases separates the germline ends of V and J, which lose 0 bases and 0 bases respectively.

The immunoSEQ Assay was used to sequence TCRbeta CDR3 regions. After extraction, genomic DNA underwent amplification by bias-controlled multiplex PCR, followed by high-throughput sequencing. The study's own analysis went as follows. To quantify the absolute abundance of each unique TCRbeta CDR3 region, sequences were collapsed and filtered. Usable DNA was measured by amplifying reference genes present in all nucleated cells, and TCRbeta template counts were normalized to that usable DNA to estimate T cell fraction. Repertoire TCRs were annotated as SARS-CoV-2-specific by exact matching of V gene, CDR3 amino acid sequence and J gene to a known reactive TCR set. The reference SARS-CoV-2 TCR set came from MIRA and was filtered for enrichment in COVID-19-positive ImmuneCODE repertoires, removing public or cross-reactive TCRs. Using the MIRA antigens, annotated TCRs were further analysed by specific ORF or by position within an ORF. Breadth was defined as the number of annotated unique rearrangements divided by the total number of unique productive rearrangements, and depth was defined as the summed frequency of the annotated unique rearrangements. Group comparisons of TCR breadth used two-sided Wilcoxon rank-sum tests. Held by TCRdb, this immuneACCESS table contains in-frame sequences only and omits some clones. Under half of the omission traces to an unresolved V gene where checked; the cause of the rest is unknown. The V and J calls and clone size come from that table; D and trimming were worked out from the DNA. This sample comprises over 400,000 clones, around 93% of them detected only once. The top ten hold less than 2% of the sample.

Recombination joined TRBV9 with TRBJ1-3, with no D gene named confidently. The sequence was collected from a person aged 18-60 years who received the Ad26.COV2.S COVID-19 vaccine or a placebo. The sample was peripheral blood, taken in a trial of Ad26.COV2.S vaccine versus placebo. DNA sequence: TGTGCCAGCAGCGTAGCCCCGGCCATCCGCTCTGGAAACACCATATATTTT. Translated, this gives CASSVAPAIRSGNTIYF.